The following is a T cell receptor (beta chain) sequence with its context. As yet, its antigen is unknown. Measured with immunoSEQ multiplex PCR; TCRdb has only the in-frame clones, and not every one. Among 150,000 to 200,000 clones listed, 85% to 95% were seen once. Deletions cut 2 bases from V and 5 bases from J, with 11 bases between. The CDR3 loop spans 14 amino acids. Germline CDR1 is MNHEY and CDR2 is SVGEGT. This entry is derived from a study of T cell responses to AZD1222 COVID-19 vaccine. Findings of the study overall: Increases in Spike-specific TCR breadth and depth were seen after two AZD1222 doses.

The chain employs TRBV6-2 or TRBV6-3 and TRBJ2-3; tentative D call: TRBD1 (6 bases). The receptor's source is an adult in good health. Sequencing was performed on peripheral blood, taken on day 0 of AZD1222 vaccination. CDR3 in DNA: TGTGCCAGCAGTTACCAGGGGCGCGGAGATACGCAGTATTTT. Translation gives CASSYQGRGDTQYF.